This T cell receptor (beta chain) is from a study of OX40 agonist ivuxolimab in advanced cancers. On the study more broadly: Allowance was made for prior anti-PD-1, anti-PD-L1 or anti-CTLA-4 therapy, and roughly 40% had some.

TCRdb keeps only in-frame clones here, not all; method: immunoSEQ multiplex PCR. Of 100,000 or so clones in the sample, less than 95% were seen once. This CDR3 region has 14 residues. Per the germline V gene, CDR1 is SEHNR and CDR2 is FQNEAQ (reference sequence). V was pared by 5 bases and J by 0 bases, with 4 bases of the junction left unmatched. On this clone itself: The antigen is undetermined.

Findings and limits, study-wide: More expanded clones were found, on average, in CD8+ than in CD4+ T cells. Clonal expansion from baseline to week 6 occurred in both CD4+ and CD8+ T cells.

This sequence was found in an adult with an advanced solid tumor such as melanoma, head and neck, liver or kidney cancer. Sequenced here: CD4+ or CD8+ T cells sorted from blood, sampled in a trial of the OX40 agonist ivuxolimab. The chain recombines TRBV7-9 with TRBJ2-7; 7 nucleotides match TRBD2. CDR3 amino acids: CASSRAGFSYEQYF. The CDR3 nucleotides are TGTGCCAGCAGCCGAGCGGGATTCTCCTACGAGCAGTACTTC.